The clone carrying this TCR beta chain was seen only once. Only in-frame clones appear in the TCRdb table, and some are missing; sequencing was by immunoSEQ multiplex PCR. The repertoire consists of tens of thousands of clones, with 94% occurring once and the leading ten covering 0.38%. These data come from a study of technical replicates of blood from several donors. CDR1 and CDR2 from the germline V gene are MNHEY and SMNVEV (reference sequence). The CDR3 loop spans 15 amino acids. The V end lost 5 bases, the J end lost 5 bases, and 18 bases lay between the germline ends. The J gene is TRBJ1-1, the V gene TRBV27; D perhaps matches TRBD1 (5 bases). The sequencing input was T cells isolated from PBMCs. This sequence originates from a human donor in good health. The CDR3 protein is CASSNRQLAGTEAFF. The CDR3 DNA reads TGTGCCAGCAGTAACCGACAGTTAGCAGGAACTGAAGCTTTCTTT.